This T cell receptor beta chain was sequenced during a study of shared clonotypes between healthy human individuals (dated by TCRdb to 2019 to 2021). At the level of the whole study: The cohort comprised a couple of women and three men aged 18 to 49 years. For each donor, three plates each were used for CD4 naive and CD4 memory, two plates were used for CD8 naive, and one plate was used for CD8 memory. Leukapheresis yielded between about 0.94 and 9.5 billion PBMCs per donor. To increase sequencing depth and limit assay-specific biases, TCR repertoire library preparation and sequencing were carried out by different laboratories using diverse techniques. The study deeply sequenced blood TCR repertoires of about 5 healthy adults to estimate repertoire size and the extent of clonotype sharing between individuals. Findings and caveats that apply to the study as a whole: Pairwise subsampling indicated that sequencing depth was expected to affect the degree of clonotype sharing among donors. Because the study included only a small number of donors, the genetic and exposure-history diversity represented was limited. Even with the large sequencing depth, rarefaction of the sorted-subset datasets indicated that sequencing was incomplete. Around 5% of naive CD4, around 3.5% of naive CD8, around 2.3% of memory CD4, and roughly 0.4% of memory CD8 clonotypes were shared across a handful of donors. Larger estimated clonotype richness was generally found for naive subsets than for memory subsets. Sampling was limited to blood, and TCR repertoires in tissue likely differ from TCR repertoires in blood. Compared with non-shared clonotypes, the clonotypes found in all four sorted-subset donors had higher generation probabilities.

From V the trimming removes 0 bases and from J it removes 3 bases, while the gene matches leave 2 bases of the junction unaccounted for. CDR1 and CDR2 are drawn from the germline V gene: SGHTA, FQGNSA. Including cysteine and phenylalanine, the CDR3 has 15 amino acids. Only the CDR3 region is kept as DNA, spanning 45 bases read in frame from base 1. Concerning this clone: There is no known antigen for this receptor. No base quality values were provided; no much bigger clone lies one nucleotide off. The same CDR3 arises from other DNA sequences in this sample as well.

The donors were healthy, HIV-negative adults who had no recently reported acute infections or vaccinations. Every donor was a Caucasian adult living in Nashville, Tennessee, USA. Magnetic negative selection was used to enrich CD4+ T cells, after which naive cells were positively selected on CD45RA and the negative fraction became the memory subset. After blood collection by leukapheresis, PBMCs were isolated using Ficoll-Histopaque density gradient centrifugation and then cryopreserved in the vapor phase of liquid nitrogen. Analytical flow cytometry was used to check the purity and quantity of each magnetically sorted T cell population. Genomic DNA was isolated from every sorted fraction and measured by UV absorbance on a Nanodrop 2000c. Using the deep immunoSEQ assay, multiplex PCR amplified TCR CDR3 regions from genomic DNA. Extracted genomic DNA from each cell subset was distributed evenly across all wells of several immunoSEQ 96-well plates, and each plate was treated as a replicate. Each replicate PCR for sorted subsets received about 0.2 ug genomic DNA, equal to about 30,000 T cell genomes. Purified libraries were measured with a Qubit 3.0 fluorometer, size-checked on a Bioanalyzer 2100, and measured again with the KAPA Library Quantification kit. Each immunoSEQ 96-well plate was sequenced on its own single-read 150-cycle Illumina NextSeq 550 flow cell. The original pipeline was this. Because only junctional sequences without quality scores were contained in the immunoSEQ output, filtering matching that applied to full-length reads could not be performed. To assign V/J genes and CDR3, sequences were annotated using PyIR, a Python wrapper for IgBLAST v1.9, with IMGT germline references. Reads with weak V/J assignments (E-value above 1e-6), missing CDR3, stop codons, out-of-frame junctions, or ambiguous translated residues were removed. V3J clonotypes were defined as sequences sharing an identical inferred V gene, J gene, and CDR3 amino acid sequence. Percentage overlap between repertoires was computed as shared unique clonotypes divided by the size of the smaller repertoire. Repertoire richness was assessed with RTK rarefaction, the Chao1 estimator, and Recon v2.1 estimates of unobserved clonotypes. For all TCRbeta clonotypes obtained by the gDNA method from four donors, generation probabilities were computed with OLGA. TCRdb holds this immuneACCESS table with in-frame rearrangements only. Some clones are missing; in checked studies, unresolved V genes explain under half, and the rest has no known cause. V, J and clone size are those of that table, while D and trimming were read from the DNA. This sample has 2 million to 2.5 million clones in its table, and roughly 95% of those were observed once. The biggest ten clones account for 0.13% of the sample.

The material sequenced was naive CD4+ T cells sorted from blood. Per the publication, the cell subset or site label means: CD45RA+ positively selected. This sequence originates from a man aged 18 to 29 in good health. The receptor chain draws on TRBV7-2 and TRBJ2-7; a stretch of 10 junction bases matches TRBD2. The CDR3 has the sequence CASSLASSGSYEQYF. The bases are TGTGCCAGCAGCTTAGCATCTAGCGGGAGCTACGAGCAGTACTTC.